The sequence of this T cell receptor (beta chain) was determined in a study of cytomegalovirus exposure and HLA in healthy donors. Looking at the study overall: There were some 81 million unique TCRs (from HLA-typed donors) in an early data release. General study points: Accurate prediction of HLA-A and HLA-B alleles (for most subjects) was reportedly achieved from TCR beta sequences. Many donors shared some public TCRs, even though most TCR sequences were rare. Most TCR beta V segments were productive about 87% or about 30% of the time in an earlier analysis.

Germline lookup yields CDR1 MGHDK and CDR2 SYGVNS. The CDR3 runs 12 residues. V lost 6 bases, J lost 8 bases, and 8 bases lay in between. PCR amplification relied on 60 Vbeta primers (plus 13 Jbeta primers). Produced via immunoSEQ multiplex PCR; TCRdb's table is partial and in-frame only. Of over 200,000 clones listed, roughly four fifths are singletons. Remarks on this clone: Its matching antigen is unknown.

The origin of this receptor is a woman in her thirties or forties in good health and CMV-seronegative. The chain combines TRBV25-1 with TRBJ1-6, with D possibly TRBD1 on 5 matching bases. The specimen sequenced was PBMCs. The CDR3: CASRDNYSPLHF. For the CDR3, the DNA is TGTGCCAGCAGGGACAACTATTCACCCCTCCACTTT.